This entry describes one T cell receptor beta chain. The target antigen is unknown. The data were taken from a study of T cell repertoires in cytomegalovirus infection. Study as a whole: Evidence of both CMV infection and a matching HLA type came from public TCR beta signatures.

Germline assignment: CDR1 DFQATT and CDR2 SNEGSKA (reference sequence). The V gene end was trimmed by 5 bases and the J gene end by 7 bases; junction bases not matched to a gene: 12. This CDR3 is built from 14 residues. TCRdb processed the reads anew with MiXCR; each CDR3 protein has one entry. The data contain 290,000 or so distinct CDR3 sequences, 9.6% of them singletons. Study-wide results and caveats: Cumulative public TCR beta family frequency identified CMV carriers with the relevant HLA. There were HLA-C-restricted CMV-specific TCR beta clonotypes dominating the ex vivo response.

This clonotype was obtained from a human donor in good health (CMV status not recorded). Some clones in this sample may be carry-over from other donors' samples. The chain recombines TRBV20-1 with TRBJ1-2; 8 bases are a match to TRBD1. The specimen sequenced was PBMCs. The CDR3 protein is CSAPLGQGLPGYTF. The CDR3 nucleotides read TGCAGTGCTCCCCTCGGACAGGGTCTACCTGGCTACACCTTC.